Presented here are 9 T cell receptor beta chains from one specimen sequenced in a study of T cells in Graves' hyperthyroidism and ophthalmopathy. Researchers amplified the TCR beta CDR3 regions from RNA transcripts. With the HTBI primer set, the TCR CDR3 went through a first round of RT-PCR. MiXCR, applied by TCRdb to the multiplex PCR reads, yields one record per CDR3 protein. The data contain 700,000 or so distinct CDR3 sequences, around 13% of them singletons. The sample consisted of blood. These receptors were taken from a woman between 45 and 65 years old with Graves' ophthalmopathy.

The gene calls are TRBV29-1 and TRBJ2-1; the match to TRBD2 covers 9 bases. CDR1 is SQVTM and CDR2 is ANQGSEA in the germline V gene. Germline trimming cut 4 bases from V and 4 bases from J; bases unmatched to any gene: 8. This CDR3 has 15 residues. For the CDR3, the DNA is TGCAGCGTTGCCCCGAGGCTAGCGGGGTACAATGAGCAGTTCTTC. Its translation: CSVAPRLAGYNEQFF.

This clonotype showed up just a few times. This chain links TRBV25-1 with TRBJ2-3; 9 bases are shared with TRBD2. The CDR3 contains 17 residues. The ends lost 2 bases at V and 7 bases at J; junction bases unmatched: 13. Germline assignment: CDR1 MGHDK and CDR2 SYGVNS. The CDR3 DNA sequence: TGTGCCAGCAGTGAAAGCTTAGCGGGAGTACATTCAAATACGCAGTATTTT. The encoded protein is CASSESLAGVHSNTQYF.

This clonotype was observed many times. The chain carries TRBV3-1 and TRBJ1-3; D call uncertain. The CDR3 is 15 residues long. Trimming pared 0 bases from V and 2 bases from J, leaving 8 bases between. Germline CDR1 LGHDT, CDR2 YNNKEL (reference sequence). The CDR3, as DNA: TGTGCCAGCAGCCAAGAAAGGGTAGCTGGAAACACCATATATTTT. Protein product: CASSQERVAGNTIYF.

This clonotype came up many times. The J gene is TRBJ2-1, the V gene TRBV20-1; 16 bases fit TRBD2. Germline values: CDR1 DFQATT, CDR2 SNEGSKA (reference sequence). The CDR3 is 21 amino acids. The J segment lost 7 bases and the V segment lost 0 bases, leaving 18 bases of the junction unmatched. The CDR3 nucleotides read TGCAGTGCTAGAGATAAGGTTAGGGGACTAGCGGGAGGGCAATATTGGAATGAGCAGTTCTTC. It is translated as CSARDKVRGLAGGQYWNEQFF.

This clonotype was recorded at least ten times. The CDR3 DNA follows: TGTGCCTGGAGTCCCAAAGATACGCAGTATTTT. Its protein is CAWSPKDTQYF. V gene TRBV30 combines with J gene TRBJ2-3; D remains ambiguous. Per the germline V gene, CDR1 is GTSNPN and CDR2 is SVGIG (reference sequence). The CDR3 is made up of 11 amino acids. V lost 2 bases to trimming and J lost 5 bases, with 5 bases between them.

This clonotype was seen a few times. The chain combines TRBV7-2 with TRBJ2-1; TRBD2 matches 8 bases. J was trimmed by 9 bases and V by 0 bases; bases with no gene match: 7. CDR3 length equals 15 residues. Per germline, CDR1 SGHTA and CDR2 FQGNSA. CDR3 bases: TGTGCCAGCAGCTTAGCGCGGGGGGCTCTGGGTGAGCAGTTCTTC. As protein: CASSLARGALGEQFF. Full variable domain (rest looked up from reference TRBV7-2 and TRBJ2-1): GAGVSQSPSNKVTEKGKDVELRCDPISGHTALYWYRQSLGQGLEFLIYFQGNSAPDKSGLPSDRFSAERTGGSVSTLTIQRTQQEDSAVYLCASSLARGALGEQFFGPGTRLTVL.

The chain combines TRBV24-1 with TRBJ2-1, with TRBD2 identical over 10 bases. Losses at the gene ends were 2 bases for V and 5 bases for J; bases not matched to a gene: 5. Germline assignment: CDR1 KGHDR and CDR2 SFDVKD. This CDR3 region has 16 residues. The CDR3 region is CATSDSRLAGHNEQFF. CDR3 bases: TGTGCCACCAGTGATTCCAGACTAGCGGGCCACAATGAGCAGTTCTTC.

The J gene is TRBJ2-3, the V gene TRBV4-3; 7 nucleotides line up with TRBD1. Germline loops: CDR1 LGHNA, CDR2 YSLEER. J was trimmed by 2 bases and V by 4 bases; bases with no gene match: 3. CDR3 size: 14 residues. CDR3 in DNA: TGCGCCAGCAGCCTAGGGACAGCCACAGATACGCAGTATTTT. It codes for CASSLGTATDTQYF.

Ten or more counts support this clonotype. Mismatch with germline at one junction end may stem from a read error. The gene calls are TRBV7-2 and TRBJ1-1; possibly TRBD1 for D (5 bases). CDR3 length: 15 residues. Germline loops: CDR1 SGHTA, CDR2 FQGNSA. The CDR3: CASSYKRGGNTKAFF. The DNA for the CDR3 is TGTGCCAGCAGCTACAAACGGGGGGGGAACACTAAAGCTTTCTTT. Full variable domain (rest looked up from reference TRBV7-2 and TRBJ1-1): GAGVSQSPSNKVTEKGKDVELRCDPISGHTALYWYRQSLGQGLEFLIYFQGNSAPDKSGLPSDRFSAERTGGSVSTLTIQRTQQEDSAVYLCASSYKRGGNTKAFFGQGTRLTVV.